A selection of T cell receptor beta chains follows, all from one sample in a study of blood T cell repertoires in COVID-19. Only in-frame clones appear in the TCRdb table, and some are missing; sequencing was by immunoSEQ multiplex PCR. This sample has around 30,000 clones; over 75% occur once, and the top ten carry around 6.2%. Sample: peripheral blood. Receptor source: a human donor in a cohort sampled during active COVID-19. CDR3s include the opening cysteine and the closing phenylalanine or tryptophan. D genes are given only for firm matches. Size values are once, few and many counts, or a class for expanded clones, and some rows have none.

j_gene	d_gene	abundance	v_gene	len	CDR3nt	CDR3aa
TRBJ1-2	NA	NA	TRBV6-5	13	TGTGCCAGCAGTTCCCCACAGTCGGATGGCTACACCTTC	CASSSPQSDGYTF
TRBJ1-3	NA	NA	TRBV5-1	16	TGCGCCAGCAGCTTGGCGGCGGATAGCTCTGGAAACACCATATATTTT	CASSLAADSSGNTIYF
TRBJ2-6	NA	NA	TRBV21-1	18	TGTGCCAGCAGCAAAAGACGGACAGGCACCTCTGGGGCCAACGTCCTGACTTTC	CASSKRRTGTSGANVLTF
TRBJ2-1	TRBD2	NA	TRBV27	14	TGTGCCAGCAGTTTATCTTCCGGGAGGTGGGAGCAGTTCTTC	CASSLSSGRWEQFF
TRBJ2-7	NA	NA	TRBV11-2	15	TGTGCCAGCAGCTTAAAGCGGGACAACTCCTACGAGCAGTACTTC	CASSLKRDNSYEQYF
TRBJ2-5	TRBD1	NA	TRBV5-4	15	TGTGCCAGCAGCACCGGACAGGGACAGCGAGAGACCCAGTACTTC	CASSTGQGQRETQYF
TRBJ2-4	NA	NA	TRBV11-2	15	TGTGCCAGCAGCTTTGTGGCTAGCACCAAAAACATTCAGTACTTC	CASSFVASTKNIQYF
TRBJ2-7	NA	NA	TRBV18	15	TGTGCCAGCTCACCACCGCCCAGGGAAAACTACGAGCAGTACTTC	CASSPPPRENYEQYF
TRBJ1-6	TRBD1	NA	TRBV6-5	14	TGTGCCAGCAAGGGACAGGGGGCCAATTCACCCCTCCACTTT	CASKGQGANSPLHF
TRBJ1-1	NA	NA	TRBV4-2	13	TGTGCCAGCTGCAGGGTCCCGAACACTGAAGCTTTCTTT	CASCRVPNTEAFF
TRBJ2-7	TRBD1	few	TRBV28	15	TGTGCCAGCAGACTGACAGGGGCTAACTCCTACGAGCAGTACTTC	CASRLTGANSYEQYF
TRBJ2-3	TRBD1	few	TRBV6-5	14	TGTGCCAGCAGTTACTCAAGCCTGGGACAGGGGATGTATTTT	CASSYSSLGQGMYF
TRBJ2-1	NA	NA	TRBV11-2	13	TGTGCCAGCAGCTTAGTAGTGGGGGGTGAGCAGTTCTTC	CASSLVVGGEQFF
TRBJ1-4	TRBD1	NA	TRBV9	13	TGTGCCAGCAGTCGGACAGGGGATGAAAAACTGTTTTTT	CASSRTGDEKLFF
TRBJ2-7	TRBD1	NA	TRBV3-1/TRBV3-2	13	TGTGCCAGCAGCCCGAGGGACAGGTACGAGCAGTACTTC	CASSPRDRYEQYF
TRBJ1-5	NA	NA	TRBV9	15	TGTGCCAGCAGCGCGACAGGCCAGCCGGGTCAGCCCCAGCATTTT	CASSATGQPGQPQHF
TRBJ2-7	NA	NA	TRBV5-1	14	TGCGCCAGCAGCTTCCTGGGGAGCGCCTACGAGCAGTACTTC	CASSFLGSAYEQYF
TRBJ2-7	TRBD1	NA	TRBV5-6	14	TGTGCCAGCAGGTTAACAGGGGGCCCCTACGAGCAGTACTTC	CASRLTGGPYEQYF
TRBJ2-6	NA	NA	TRBV27	17	TGTGCCAGCAGTTTATCGGGACACCAATCTGGGGCCAACGTCCTGACTTTC	CASSLSGHQSGANVLTF
TRBJ2-3	TRBD1	once	TRBV7-2	17	TGTGCCAGCAGCCCCCGCAGACGGACAGGAGGCACAGATACGCAGTATTTT	CASSPRRRTGGTDTQYF
TRBJ2-4	TRBD1	once	TRBV2	13	TGTGCCAGCAGTGTTGGACAGGATGACATTCAGTACTTC	CASSVGQDDIQYF
TRBJ1-2	TRBD1	NA	TRBV4-3	16	TGCGCCAGCAGCCAAGTGGTCAGGACAGGGCGGCGTGGCTACACCTTC	CASSQVVRTGRRGYTF
TRBJ2-1	TRBD2	NA	TRBV5-1	20	TGCGCCAGCAGCAAAACGACTAGCGGGGGAGCCCTCAGCTCCTACAATGAGCAGTTCTTC	CASSKTTSGGALSSYNEQFF
TRBJ2-3	TRBD1	NA	TRBV18	15	TGTGCCAGCTCACCCGGGACAGGGGGCGCAGATACGCAGTATTTT	CASSPGTGGADTQYF
TRBJ2-7	NA	NA	TRBV19	13	TGTGCCAGTAGGAGTTCTAGCTCCTACGAGCAGTACTTC	CASRSSSSYEQYF
TRBJ1-2	TRBD1	NA	TRBV29-1	14	TGCAGCGTTGATGGGACAGGGTTTAACTATGGCTACACCTTC	CSVDGTGFNYGYTF
TRBJ2-3	NA	NA	TRBV11-3	14	TGTGCCAGCAGCCCTGAGCCGGGCACAGATACGCAGTATTTT	CASSPEPGTDTQYF
TRBJ1-6	TRBD1	NA	TRBV27	15	TGTGCCAGCAGTTCTGGACAGGGGGCTTATTCACCCCTCCACTTT	CASSSGQGAYSPLHF
TRBJ2-5	NA	once	TRBV9	14	TGTGCCAGCAGCGCGGCAGGACACGGCAGGACCCAGTACTTC	CASSAAGHGRTQYF
TRBJ2-1	TRBD2	NA	TRBV7-8	16	TGTGCCAGCAGCTTAGTAAGCGGGGGGGCCGCGGATGAGCAGTTCTTC	CASSLVSGGAADEQFF
TRBJ2-3	TRBD2	NA	TRBV6-1	16	TGTGCCAGCAGTGAAGCGGCGGGGGGGCACACAGATACGCAGTATTTT	CASSEAAGGHTDTQYF
TRBJ1-5	TRBD1	NA	TRBV5-1	15	TGCGCCAGCAGCACTGGACAGGGGGACAATCAGCCCCAGCATTTT	CASSTGQGDNQPQHF
TRBJ1-2	NA	NA	TRBV6-5	14	TGTGCCAGCAGTTACCGTCCGGGTTCCGATGGCTACACCTTC	CASSYRPGSDGYTF
TRBJ1-1	NA	few	TRBV6-6	15	TGTGCCAGCAGTTCCCTCGTGGGGGGTTACACTGAAGCTTTCTTT	CASSSLVGGYTEAFF
TRBJ2-7	TRBD1	NA	TRBV28	16	TGTGCCAGCAGTCTCTCATGGACAGGGGACGGCTACGAGCAGTACTTC	CASSLSWTGDGYEQYF
TRBJ1-6	NA	few	TRBV5-4	16	TGTGCCAGCAGCTTGGAGCGGGGCGGGGCCGATTCACCCCTCCACTTT	CASSLERGGADSPLHF
TRBJ2-3	TRBD2	NA	TRBV7-6	15	TGTGCCAGCAGCCGCACTAGCGGGGTTGCAGATACGCAGTATTTT	CASSRTSGVADTQYF
TRBJ1-1	NA	NA	TRBV5-6	14	TGTGCCAGCAGAGTGAGGGGGGGAGGTACTGAAGCTTTCTTT	CASRVRGGGTEAFF
TRBJ1-4	NA	NA	TRBV25-1	13	TGTGCCAGCCTAAGAGGGGGTGGTGAAAAACTGTTTTTT	CASLRGGGEKLFF
TRBJ2-7	NA	NA	TRBV3-1/TRBV3-2	15	TGTGCCAGCAGCCAAGAGGTCAGGGCCCCCTACGAGCAGTACTTC	CASSQEVRAPYEQYF